The rows below give T cell receptor beta chains drawn from one sample of a study of vaccination and CD4 T cells after COVID-19. In TCRdb, the PCR reads were re-called with MiXCR into one record per CDR3 protein. The sample lists 4,800 or so distinct CDR3 sequences, approximately 73% occurring once. Their antigens remain unidentified. Input material: CD4+ T cells from blood, cultured in vitro. The origin of the receptors is a human donor who had recovered from COVID-19. CDR3s include the opening cysteine and the closing phenylalanine or tryptophan. D genes are given only for firm matches. The size of a clone is reported for some rows only, either as once, few or many, or as a class for expanded clones.

length	D	size	V	J	CDR3	DNA
14	-	-	TRBV20-1	TRBJ2-5	CSASSAGSQETQYF	TGCAGTGCTAGCTCTGCGGGATCCCAAGAGACCCAGTACTTC
20	-	-	TRBV10-3	TRBJ1-6	CAISDPTLPGTRKLASPLHF	TGTGCCATCAGTGACCCGACCTTACCTGGGACACGGAAATTAGCTTCACCCCTCCACTTT
15	TRBD1	-	TRBV7-2	TRBJ1-1	CASSLLGTGNTEAFF	TGTGCCAGCAGCTTACTAGGGACAGGGAACACTGAAGCTTTCTTT
13	-	few	TRBV20-1	TRBJ1-6	CSARMDTLSPLHF	TGCAGTGCTAGAATGGACACCCTTTCACCCCTCCACTTT
13	TRBD1	-	TRBV19	TRBJ1-6	CASGGQYNSPLHF	TGTGCCAGTGGGGGACAGTATAATTCACCCCTCCACTTT
16	TRBD2	-	TRBV6-1	TRBJ2-2	CASSEVGGRNTGELFF	TGTGCCAGCAGTGAAGTTGGCGGGAGAAACACCGGGGAGCTGTTTTTT
12	-	-	TRBV7-8	TRBJ1-2	CASSFRDYGYTF	TGTGCCAGCAGCTTCCGAGACTATGGCTACACCTTC
16	TRBD1	-	TRBV7-2	TRBJ1-5	CASSLAHRGFAQPQHF	TGTGCCAGCAGCTTAGCTCACAGGGGATTCGCTCAGCCCCAGCATTTT
15	TRBD2	-	TRBV12-3/TRBV12-4	TRBJ2-5	CASSELAGGPQTQYF	TGTGCCAGCAGCGAACTAGCGGGGGGGCCTCAGACCCAGTACTTC
13	-	-	TRBV18	TRBJ1-2	CASSPGIGGGYTF	TGTGCCAGCTCACCAGGGATTGGAGGTGGCTACACCTTC
13	-	-	TRBV6-1	TRBJ1-6	CASSARLFSPLHF	TGTGCCAGCAGTGCTAGACTGTTTTCACCCCTCCACTTT
14	-	-	TRBV5-1	TRBJ1-2	CASSLDVGGGGYTF	TGCGCCAGCAGCTTGGACGTTGGGGGTGGTGGCTACACCTTC
11	-	-	TRBV30	TRBJ2-3	CAWSWGDTQYF	TGTGCCTGGAGTTGGGGAGATACGCAGTATTTT
15	TRBD2	-	TRBV20-1	TRBJ2-3	CSARVAGGPADTQYF	TGCAGTGCTAGGGTAGCGGGGGGGCCCGCAGATACGCAGTATTTT
16	TRBD2	-	TRBV20-1	TRBJ2-1	CSAGRVSGTHYNEQFF	TGCAGTGCTGGGAGGGTTAGCGGGACACACTACAATGAGCAGTTCTTC
18	TRBD1	-	TRBV20-1	TRBJ1-6	CSARGWTGPSSYNSPLHF	TGCAGTGCTAGAGGATGGACAGGGCCGAGCTCCTATAATTCACCCCTCCACTTT
15	TRBD1	-	TRBV6-2/TRBV6-3	TRBJ2-7	CASSDSPGQGYEQYF	TGTGCCAGCAGTGACAGTCCGGGACAGGGCTACGAGCAGTACTTC
16	TRBD1	-	TRBV11-2	TRBJ1-6	CASRPQGAGGNSPLHF	TGTGCCAGCAGACCTCAGGGGGCAGGGGGCAATTCACCCCTCCACTTT
17	TRBD1	few	TRBV6-5	TRBJ2-4	CASSLTTGGLAKNIQYF	TGTGCCAGCAGTTTGACGACAGGGGGCTTAGCCAAAAACATTCAGTACTTC
16	TRBD1	-	TRBV6-2/TRBV6-3	TRBJ1-5	CASTSGGAWSNQPQHF	TGTGCCAGCACCTCAGGGGGGGCCTGGAGCAATCAGCCCCAGCATTTT
18	TRBD1	few	TRBV10-3	TRBJ1-6	CAISHRILGQGYNSPLHF	TGTGCCATCAGTCACCGTATTCTGGGACAGGGATATAATTCACCCCTCCACTTT
17	TRBD2	-	TRBV24-1	TRBJ2-2	CATSDTGLASSTGELFF	TGTGCCACCAGTGACACCGGACTAGCGAGCTCGACCGGGGAGCTGTTTTTT
18	TRBD2	-	TRBV7-9	TRBJ2-2	CASSSLRLAGANTGELFF	TGTGCCAGCAGCTCACTGAGGCTAGCGGGGGCGAACACCGGGGAGCTGTTTTTT
13	-	-	TRBV20-1	TRBJ1-1	CSARRDLNTEAFF	TGCAGTGCTAGAAGGGATTTGAACACTGAAGCTTTCTTT
14	-	-	TRBV25-1	TRBJ1-2	CASSLIGVGYGYTF	TGTGCCAGCAGCCTGATCGGGGTCGGCTATGGCTACACCTTC
17	-	once	TRBV19	TRBJ1-5	CASTMVGQSRGNQPQHF	TGTGCCAGTACCATGGTAGGACAGTCGCGGGGCAATCAGCCCCAGCATTTT
13	-	-	TRBV7-3	TRBJ2-3	CASSSRVTDTQYF	TGTGCCAGCAGCTCGAGGGTGACAGATACGCAGTATTTT
13	-	-	TRBV4-2	TRBJ2-1	CASSRGGEEEQFF	TGTGCCAGCAGCCGAGGGGGGGAGGAGGAGCAGTTCTTC
12	-	-	TRBV15	TRBJ1-5	CATSRDHQPQHF	TGTGCCACCAGCAGAGACCATCAGCCCCAGCATTTT
16	TRBD1	-	TRBV6-1	TRBJ1-2	CATSDLRDSINYGYTF	TGTGCCACAAGCGACCTCCGGGACAGTATCAACTATGGCTACACCTTC
13	TRBD2	-	TRBV20-1	TRBJ2-5	CSARTGGWETQYF	TGCAGTGCTAGGACGGGAGGGTGGGAGACCCAGTACTTC
16	-	-	TRBV6-5	TRBJ1-2	CASSYGLTGNWDGYTF	TGTGCCAGCAGTTACGGTCTGACGGGAAATTGGGATGGCTACACCTTC
14	TRBD1	-	TRBV7-9	TRBJ1-2	CASSPSDRVFGYTF	TGTGCCAGCAGCCCGTCTGACAGGGTGTTTGGCTACACCTTC
17	TRBD2	-	TRBV20-1	TRBJ2-5	CSARTSGGAFGEETQYF	TGCAGTGCTAGGACTAGCGGGGGGGCGTTCGGGGAAGAGACCCAGTACTTC
14	TRBD1	-	TRBV7-2	TRBJ1-6	CASSSQGSNSPLHF	TGTGCCAGCAGCTCACAGGGGAGCAATTCACCCCTCCACTTT
13	-	-	TRBV6-7	TRBJ1-5	CATATASNQPQHF	TGTGCCACGGCGACAGCGAGCAATCAGCCCCAGCATTTT
15	TRBD2	-	TRBV20-1	TRBJ2-1	CSASGGTLTNNEQFF	TGCAGTGCTAGCGGGGGGACCCTAACTAACAATGAGCAGTTCTTC
13	-	once	TRBV7-2	TRBJ1-1	CASSFAAITEAFF	TGTGCCAGCAGCTTTGCAGCCATCACTGAAGCTTTCTTT
13	-	-	TRBV7-9	TRBJ2-7	CASSLVAGYEQYF	TGTGCCAGCAGCTTAGTCGCGGGCTACGAGCAGTACTTC
16	TRBD1	-	TRBV3-1	TRBJ2-2	CASRRGTGVRTGELFF	TGTGCCAGCAGGAGGGGGACAGGGGTCCGCACCGGGGAGCTGTTTTTT
15	-	-	TRBV15	TRBJ1-1	CATSRDPGQNTEAFF	TGTGCCACCAGCAGAGATCCGGGGCAGAACACTGAAGCTTTCTTT
16	-	once	TRBV20-1	TRBJ2-3	CSARDRIASSTDTQYF	TGCAGTGCTAGAGATAGGATAGCTTCTAGCACAGATACGCAGTATTTT
15	-	-	TRBV20-1	TRBJ2-7	CSAAQDTSRSYEQYF	TGCAGTGCTGCTCAGGACACTTCCAGGTCCTACGAGCAGTACTTC
15	-	-	TRBV7-2	TRBJ2-5	CASRIGLPKQETQYF	TGTGCCAGCAGAATCGGACTACCGAAACAAGAGACCCAGTACTTC
14	-	-	TRBV25-1	TRBJ2-2	CARSGGDWTGELFF	TGTGCCAGGAGTGGGGGCGATTGGACCGGGGAGCTGTTTTTT
15	-	-	TRBV6-1	TRBJ2-7	CASRRTVLGSYEQYF	TGTGCCAGCAGGAGGACGGTGCTGGGCTCCTACGAGCAGTACTTC
12	-	-	TRBV20-1	TRBJ1-2	CSSGGPASGYTF	TGCAGCAGTGGGGGCCCGGCCAGTGGCTACACCTTC